This TCR beta chain appears in the sequencing data of a study of cytomegalovirus exposure and HLA in healthy donors. About this clone: Its antigen is currently unknown.

V shed 5 bases and J shed 6 bases, with 11 bases lying between them. This CDR3 contains 13 residues. Germline CDR1 reads SGHTA; CDR2 reads FQGNSA. Regarding the study as a whole: Analyses of presence/absence relied on an assumption of roughly uniform sequencing depth across donors. Later analysis identified about 15,000 TCR beta sequences associated with HLA alleles, using a false discovery rate threshold of 0.05.

This cohort consisted of healthy bone marrow donors. Unrecorded immune exposure was likely among donors, who were nominally healthy when sampled. Researchers ran the PCR with 60 Vbeta and 13 Jbeta primers. Measured with immunoSEQ multiplex PCR; TCRdb has only the in-frame clones, and not every one. Among tens of thousands of clones, about 70% were seen once, and the ten largest hold 15% to 20%. This TCR came from a woman aged 55-70 years in good health and CMV-seropositive. The sequenced sample consisted of PBMCs. The V call is TRBV7-2, the J call TRBJ1-5, with D maybe TRBD1 (5 bases). CDR3 in amino acids: CASSSRASQPQHF. In nucleotides, the CDR3 is TGTGCCAGCAGCAGCAGGGCCAGTCAGCCCCAGCATTTT.